A single sample is the source of the 27 T cell receptor beta chains below, sequenced in a study of cytomegalovirus exposure and HLA in healthy donors. The PCR ran on 60 Vbeta and 13 Jbeta primers. Produced via immunoSEQ multiplex PCR; TCRdb's table is partial and in-frame only. The data hold under 110,000 clones, with roughly 82% observed a single time. The sequencing sample was made of PBMCs. These receptors originate from a male donor in good health and CMV-seropositive.

This chain uses TRBV19 with TRBJ1-2; perhaps TRBD1 as D (5 bases). This CDR3 contains 16 residues. The V and J ends lost 5 bases and 0 bases respectively, with 16 bases between them. Looked up from germline, CDR1 is LNHDA and CDR2 is SQIVND (reference sequence). The CDR3 protein is CASSPRKQVANYGYTF. CDR3 nucleotide sequence: TGTGCCAGTAGTCCACGCAAACAGGTCGCTAACTATGGCTACACCTTC.

The chain has TRBV29-1 and TRBJ2-1; D is unresolved. The V end was cut by 1 base, the J end by 0 bases, with 16 bases between. This CDR3 is built from 17 residues. CDR1 SQVTM and CDR2 ANQGSEA come from the germline V gene. The CDR3 loop is CSVEASFRVSSYNEQFF. CDR3 bases: TGCAGCGTTGAAGCTTCTTTCCGGGTTAGCTCCTACAATGAGCAGTTCTTC.

V usage is TRBV9 and J usage is TRBJ1-6; TRBD1 matches 11 bases. Per germline, CDR1 SGDLS and CDR2 YYNGEE. The CDR3 length is 18 residues. V lost 0 bases to trimming and J lost 7 bases; unmatched junction nucleotides: 9. Written as DNA, the CDR3 is TGTGCCAGCAGCGTAGCGCCCGGGGGACAGGGGGGAAATTCACCCCTCCACTTT. As protein: CASSVAPGGQGGNSPLHF.

V and J are TRBV15 and TRBJ1-2, with a weak D call TRBD1 (5 bases). Germline CDR1 LNHNV, CDR2 YYDKDF (reference sequence). There are 15 residues in the CDR3. V lost 5 bases, J lost 4 bases, and 17 bases lay in between. The CDR3 sequence is CATSPEIGGAYGYTF. The CDR3 bases are TGTGCCACCAGCCCAGAGATAGGAGGGGCCTATGGCTACACCTTC.

The J gene is TRBJ1-2, the V gene TRBV29-1, with a tentative D call TRBD1 (6 bases). V was clipped by 4 bases and J by 8 bases, with 14 bases between them. The length of the CDR3 is 12 residues. CDR1 and CDR2 (germline): SQVTM, ANQGSEA. Here the CDR3 DNA reads TGCAGCGTTGTGGGCAGGGGAGGGGGCTACACCTTC. It codes for CSVVGRGGGYTF.

This chain uses TRBV2 with TRBJ1-1; tentative D call: TRBD1 (5 bases). The CDR3 spans 14 residues. Germline V gene data show CDR1 as SNHLY and CDR2 as FYNNEI. V was trimmed by 3 bases and J by 4 bases, leaving 12 bases between them. The CDR3 nucleotides read TGTGCCAGCAGTGATCTGTTGGGGGGCACTGAAGCTTTCTTT. Encoded protein: CASSDLLGGTEAFF.

This chain links TRBV28 with TRBJ2-2; 9 nucleotides align to TRBD2. Germline V lookup: CDR1 MDHEN, CDR2 SYDVKM. The CDR3 runs to 14 residues. J lost 5 bases, V lost 6 bases, and 4 bases had no gene match. The CDR3 nucleotides read TGTGCCAGCAGGCGGGAGGGCCCTACCGGGGAGCTGTTTTTT. This gives the protein CASRREGPTGELFF.

CDR3 amino acids: CASIAEGSGTRELFF. CDR3 bases: TGTGCCAGCATTGCGGAGGGTAGCGGGACGCGGGAGCTGTTTTTT. V and J are TRBV2 and TRBJ2-2; 8 bases are a match to TRBD2. V was clipped by 7 bases and J by 9 bases; unmatched bases: 13. This CDR3 contains 15 residues. The germline V gene encodes CDR1 SNHLY and CDR2 FYNNEI.

Notes on this clone: Germline is not matched at one junction end, which may reflect a read error. This rearrangement joins TRBV30 to TRBJ1-2, with D perhaps TRBD1 (6 bases). The CDR3 sequence is 15 residues long. Per the germline V gene, CDR1 is GTSNPN and CDR2 is SVGIG (reference sequence). In nucleotides, the CDR3 is TGTGCCTGGAGCCAAGGGGGGGGGCGGTACTATGGCTACCCCTTC. This codes for CAWSQGGGRYYGYPF. Variable domain in full (rest from reference TRBV30 and TRBJ1-2): SQTIHQWPATLVQPVGSPLSLECTVEGTSNPNLYWYRQAAGRGLQLLFYSVGIGQISSEVPQNLSASRPQDRQFILSSKKLLLSDSGFYLCAWSQGGGRYYGYPFGSGTRLTVV.

The chain employs TRBV19 and TRBJ2-7; the D gene is possibly TRBD2 (7 bases). Trimming removed 3 bases at V and 7 bases at J, with 19 bases between. This CDR3 spans 15 amino acids. Per the germline V gene, CDR1 is LNHDA and CDR2 is SQIVND (reference sequence). The CDR3: CASSIAAGALREQYF. The DNA for the CDR3 is TGTGCCAGTAGTATCGCGGCGGGGGCCTTACGGGAGCAGTACTTC.

The chain couples TRBV6-4 to TRBJ2-4; 11 positions match TRBD2. After removal of 3 bases from V and 6 bases from J, the junction contained 4 bases not matched to a gene. The length of the CDR3 is 15 residues. CDR1 and CDR2 from the germline V gene are MRHNA and SNTAGT. DNA for the CDR3: TGTGCCAGCAGTGAAACTAGCGGGAGTGGAAACATTCAGTACTTC. Its translation: CASSETSGSGNIQYF.

V is TRBV4-2 and J is TRBJ1-4; 10 nucleotides match TRBD1. Germline lookup yields CDR1 LGHNA and CDR2 YNFKEQ. CDR3 length: 15 residues. J was trimmed by 6 bases and V by 1 base; bases with no gene match: 2. CDR3 DNA: TGTGCCAGCAGCCAAGGCGGGACAGGGGATGAAAAACTGTTTTTT. This translates into CASSQGGTGDEKLFF.

The chain uses TRBV6-5 and TRBJ2-7; 9 bases agree with TRBD2. V lost 2 bases, J lost 4 bases, and 6 bases stayed unmatched. The CDR3 is 15 amino acids. Germline V lookup: CDR1 MNHEY, CDR2 SVGAGI. The CDR3 here is CASSYRSGGYYEQYF. The CDR3, as DNA: TGTGCCAGCAGTTACCGCAGCGGGGGGTATTACGAGCAGTACTTC.

V is TRBV28 and J is TRBJ2-7, with a tentative D call TRBD2 (5 bases). The CDR3 is 11 residues long. CDR1 and CDR2 from the germline V gene are MDHEN and SYDVKM. V was cut by 7 bases and J by 6 bases, with 10 bases left in between. CDR3 coding DNA: TGTGCCAGCACCGGGGTGGGCGAGCAGTACTTC. This translates into CASTGVGEQYF.

The chain recombines TRBV7-6 with TRBJ1-3; D perhaps matches TRBD1 (5 bases). The CDR3 has 17 amino acids. Trimming left V 4 bases short and J 0 bases short, with 16 bases between. The germline V gene encodes CDR1 SGHVS and CDR2 FNYEAQ. The CDR3 DNA follows: TGTGCCAGCAGCTCCAAGCCAGGGTTCTACTCTGGAAACACCATATATTTT. Translating gives CASSSKPGFYSGNTIYF.

This chain uses TRBV5-4 with TRBJ1-1, with a tentative D call TRBD1 (6 bases). CDR1 SGHNT and CDR2 YYREEE come from the germline V gene (reference sequence). This CDR3 region has 14 residues. V dropped 3 bases and J dropped 4 bases, with 13 bases sitting between them. This chain's CDR3 is CASSSNAGVTEAFF. The CDR3, as DNA: TGTGCCAGCAGCTCCAACGCAGGGGTCACTGAAGCTTTCTTT.

This clone was seen just once. V and J are TRBV7-2 and TRBJ2-7; 9 bases agree with TRBD2. This CDR3 comprises 14 residues. CDR1 and CDR2 from the germline V gene are SGHTA and FQGNSA. After removal of 6 bases from V and 0 bases from J, the junction contained 3 bases not matched to a gene. CDR3: CASRAGGRSYEQYF. The CDR3 coding sequence is TGTGCCAGCAGAGCGGGGGGCCGCTCCTACGAGCAGTACTTC. The complete variable domain, with remaining parts taken from reference TRBV7-2 and TRBJ2-7, reads GAGVSQSPSNKVTEKGKDVELRCDPISGHTALYWYRQSLGQGLEFLIYFQGNSAPDKSGLPSDRFSAERTGGSVSTLTIQRTQQEDSAVYLCASRAGGRSYEQYFGPGTRLTVT.

A few counts support this clone. This chain connects TRBV4-3 to TRBJ2-1, with TRBD2 as a possible D gene (5 bases). With 0 bases removed from V and 0 bases from J, the gap between germline ends came to 6 bases. Looked up from germline, CDR1 is LGHNA and CDR2 is YSLEER. CDR3 size: 15 residues. In nucleotides, the CDR3 is TGCGCCAGCAGCCAAGACGGAGGCTCCTACAATGAGCAGTTCTTC. It translates to CASSQDGGSYNEQFF.

The genes are TRBV6-1 and TRBJ1-2, with D tentatively TRBD1 (5 bases). The CDR3 length is 14 residues. CDR1 is MNHNS, CDR2 SASEGT, per germline. The V and J ends lost 3 bases and 0 bases respectively, with 8 bases between them. The CDR3 region is CASSDRASNYGYTF. In DNA form, the CDR3 reads TGTGCCAGCAGTGACAGGGCTTCTAACTATGGCTACACCTTC.

This chain joins TRBV4-3 and TRBJ1-2; D ambiguous. V lost 3 bases and J 8 bases, leaving 19 bases between the germline ends. There are 15 residues in the CDR3. CDR1 is LGHNA, CDR2 YSLEER, per germline. The CDR3 region is CASSQGRGRTMGYTF. The DNA of the CDR3 is TGCGCCAGCAGCCAGGGGAGAGGACGGACTATGGGCTACACCTTC.

The CDR3 is CASRTGPPTNEKLFF. CDR3 DNA: TGTGCCAGCAGGACAGGGCCCCCAACTAATGAAAAACTGTTTTTT. The chain carries TRBV28 and TRBJ1-4; 7 nucleotides match TRBD1. Germline assignment: CDR1 MDHEN and CDR2 SYDVKM. The CDR3 covers 15 residues. J lost 0 bases, V lost 6 bases, and 4 bases had no gene match. Combining the CDR3 with reference TRBV28 and TRBJ1-4 gives the whole variable domain DVKVTQSSRYLVKRTGEKVFLECVQDMDHENMFWYRQDPGLGLRLIYFSYDVKMKEKGDIPEGYSVSREKKERFSLILESASTNQTSMYLCASRTGPPTNEKLFFGSGTQLSVL.

In this sample, this clone turned up many times. This chain links TRBV19 with TRBJ2-2, with 8 bases matching TRBD1. Germline CDR1 reads LNHDA; CDR2 reads SQIVND (reference sequence). This CDR3 has 13 amino acids. The trim removed 5 bases at V and 6 bases at J, leaving 2 bases unmatched. This CDR3 reads CASSGTGAGELFF. CDR3 sequence (DNA): TGTGCCAGTAGTGGGACAGGAGCCGGGGAGCTGTTTTTT. Variable domain in full (rest from reference TRBV19 and TRBJ2-2): DGGITQSPKYLFRKEGQNVTLSCEQNLNHDAMYWYRQDPGQGLRLIYYSQIVNDFQKGDIAEGYSVSREKKESFPLTVTSAQKNPTAFYLCASSGTGAGELFFGEGSRLTVL.

As regards this clone: The junction and the germline gene differ at one end; a read error may be behind it. The V gene is TRBV7-7, the J gene TRBJ2-7; weak D call: TRBD1 (6 bases). The CDR3 consists of 14 residues. Germline CDR1 and CDR2: SSHAT and FNYEAQ (reference sequence). This chain's CDR3 is CASSLEQGAYEQYF. The CDR3 DNA is TGTGCTAGCAGCTTAGAACAGGGAGCCTACGAGCAGTACTTC.

This rearrangement joins TRBV29-1 to TRBJ1-2, with D tentatively TRBD1 (5 bases). The V gene lost 3 bases and the J gene lost 6 bases, with 20 bases spanning the gap. Per the germline V gene, CDR1 is SQVTM and CDR2 is ANQGSEA. The CDR3 contains 15 residues. The CDR3 nucleotides are TGCAGCGTTGAGGGTGGGGGGTCCATCCTCGATGGCTACACCTTC. As protein: CSVEGGGSILDGYTF.

The chain couples TRBV4-3 to TRBJ2-1, with 7 nucleotides matching TRBD1. The germline gives CDR1 LGHNA, CDR2 YSLEER. The CDR3 loop spans 16 amino acids. V dropped 3 bases and J dropped 2; count of bases not matched to a gene: 7. CDR3 protein: CASSQDRQGAYNEQFF. The CDR3 DNA follows: TGCGCCAGCAGCCAGGACCGACAGGGCGCCTACAATGAGCAGTTCTTC.

This chain connects TRBV11-2 to TRBJ2-1, with TRBD2 identical over 11 bases. The CDR3 contains 16 residues. Germline V lookup: CDR1 SGHAT, CDR2 FQNNGV. Unmatched junction bases numbered 8, after V lost 4 bases and J lost 6 bases. CDR3 loop: CASSSWAGLAGNEQFF. The CDR3 DNA is TGTGCCAGCAGCTCTTGGGCCGGACTAGCGGGCAATGAGCAGTTCTTC.

The chain links TRBV5-1 to TRBJ1-1, with 10 bases fitting TRBD1. V trimming: 4 bases; J trimming: 4 bases; junction bases outside the gene matches: 4. There are 14 residues in the CDR3. Germline lookup yields CDR1 SGHRS and CDR2 YFSETQ. CDR3 in amino acids: CASSPRDRGTEAFF. CDR3 DNA sequence: TGCGCCAGCAGCCCACGGGACAGGGGCACTGAAGCTTTCTTT.